This TCR beta chain came from a study of shared clonotypes between healthy human individuals (dated by TCRdb to about 2020). Regarding the complete study: The cohort included three men and a couple of women between 18 and 49 years of age. Leukapheresis yielded between about 0.85 and 10 billion PBMCs per donor. Per donor, three plates each were used for CD4 naive and CD4 memory, two for CD8 naive, and one for CD8 memory. To estimate repertoire size and how much clonotypes are shared between individuals, the study performed deep sequencing of blood TCR repertoires from about 5 healthy adults. To increase sequencing depth and limit assay-specific biases, TCR repertoire library preparation and sequencing were carried out by different laboratories using diverse techniques.

The donors were healthy, HIV-negative adults who had no recently reported acute infections or vaccinations. Every donor was a Caucasian adult residing in Nashville, Tennessee, USA. CD4+ T cells were enriched by magnetic negative selection; naive cells were then positively selected on CD45RA, and the negative fraction formed the memory subset. Blood was collected by leukapheresis, and PBMCs were isolated by Ficoll-Histopaque density gradient centrifugation and then cryopreserved in liquid nitrogen vapor phase. Purity and quantity of every magnetically sorted T cell population were checked by analytical flow cytometry. Each sorted fraction had its genomic DNA isolated and then quantified by UV absorbance on a Nanodrop 2000c. Based on the germline V gene (reference sequence), the CDR1 and CDR2 sequences are SGHAT and FQDESV. After removal of 0 bases from V and 5 bases from J, the junction retains 12 bases not matched to a gene. The CDR3 sequence holds 19 residues, the cysteine and phenylalanine included. Left in the record is the CDR3 DNA by itself, 57 bases read in frame from the first base.

Study-wide conclusions, independent of this receptor: Only blood was sampled, and tissue TCR repertoires likely differ from those in blood. Estimated clonotype richness was generally larger for naive than for memory subsets. Pairwise subsampling indicated that sequencing depth was expected to affect the degree of clonotype sharing among donors. Higher generation probabilities were observed for clonotypes shared by all four sorted-subset donors than for non-shared clonotypes. Around 5.4% of naive CD4, 3.5% of naive CD8, around 2.3% of memory CD4, and over 0.35% of memory CD8 clonotypes were shared across a few donors. Because the study included only a small number of donors, the genetic and exposure-history diversity represented was limited. Incomplete sequencing was indicated by rarefaction of sorted-subset datasets, despite the large sequencing depth.

Using the deep immunoSEQ assay, TCR CDR3 regions were amplified from genomic DNA by multiplex PCR. For each cell subset, the extracted genomic DNA was distributed evenly across all wells of several immunoSEQ 96-well plates, and each plate served as one replicate. For sorted subsets, each replicate PCR was loaded with about 0.2 ug genomic DNA, equivalent to some 31,000 T cell genomes. The purified libraries were quantified using a Qubit 3.0 fluorometer, sized with a Bioanalyzer 2100, and then quantified again using the KAPA Library Quantification kit. Each immunoSEQ 96-well plate was sequenced on its own single-read 150-cycle Illumina NextSeq 550 flow cell. In the original analysis: Because the immunoSEQ output held only junctional sequences and lacked quality scores, the filtering could not match the filtering applied to full-length reads. To assign V/J genes and CDR3, sequences were annotated against IMGT germline references using PyIR, a Python wrapper for IgBLAST v1.9. Any read was removed if the V/J assignment was weak (E-value above 1e-6), the CDR3 was missing, or the read contained stop codons, out-of-frame junctions, or ambiguous translated residues. V3J clonotypes were defined as sequences sharing an identical inferred V gene, J gene, and CDR3 amino acid sequence. Percentage overlap between repertoires was computed as shared unique clonotypes divided by the size of the smaller repertoire. RTK rarefaction, the Chao1 estimator, and Recon v2.1 estimates of unobserved clonotypes were used to assess repertoire richness. For all TCRbeta clonotypes obtained by the gDNA method from a few donors, generation probabilities were computed with OLGA. TCRdb carries this immuneACCESS record with in-frame sequences only. Its versions omit some clonotypes, under half of them owing to an unresolved V gene in the studies checked, with the rest unexplained. Clone size and V and J calls were adopted from that table, with D and trimming inferred from the DNA. The sample table lists millions of clones, roughly 94% of them with a count of one. More than 0.1% of the sample is in the top ten clones.

Concerning this clone: Its antigen is unknown. Base qualities are missing; no much larger clone stands one base away.

The chain is assembled from TRBV11-1 and TRBJ2-7; 14 nucleotides in the junction match TRBD2. The source material was naive CD4+ T cells sorted from blood. Explained via the paper, the cell subset or site label denotes: CD45RA+ positively selected. The receptor's source is a man younger than 35 in good health. The nucleotides read TGTGCCAGCAGCTTAGCCCGGACTAGCGGGAGGCCAGCAACCAACGAGCAGTACTTC. Translated, this gives CASSLARTSGRPATNEQYF.